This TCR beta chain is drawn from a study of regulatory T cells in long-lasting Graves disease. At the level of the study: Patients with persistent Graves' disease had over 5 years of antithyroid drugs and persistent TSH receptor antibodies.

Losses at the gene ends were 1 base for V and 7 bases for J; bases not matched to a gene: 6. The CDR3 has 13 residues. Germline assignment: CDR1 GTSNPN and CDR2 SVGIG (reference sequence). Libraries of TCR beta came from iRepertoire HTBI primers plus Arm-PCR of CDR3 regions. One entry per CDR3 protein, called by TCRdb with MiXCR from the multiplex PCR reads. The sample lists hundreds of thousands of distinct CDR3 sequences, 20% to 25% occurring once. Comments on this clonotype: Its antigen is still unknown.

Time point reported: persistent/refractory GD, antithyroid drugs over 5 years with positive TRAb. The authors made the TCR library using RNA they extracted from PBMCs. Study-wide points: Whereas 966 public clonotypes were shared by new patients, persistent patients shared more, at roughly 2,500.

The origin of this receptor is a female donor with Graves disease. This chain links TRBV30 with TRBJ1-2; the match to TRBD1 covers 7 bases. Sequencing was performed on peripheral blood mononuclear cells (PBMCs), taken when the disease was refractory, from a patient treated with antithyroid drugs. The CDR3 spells CAWSEPGGVGYTF. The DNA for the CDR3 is TGTGCCTGGAGTGAACCAGGGGGGGTTGGCTACACCTTC.